This is a list of T cell receptor beta chains from one sample in a study of blood T cell repertoires in COVID-19. Sequenced by immunoSEQ multiplex PCR; TCRdb stores in-frame clones only, minus some. Here the sample spans approximately 360,000 clones, 90% being singletons. Sequenced material: peripheral blood. The receptors stem from a man between 18 and 35 years old with active or convalescent COVID-19. Both conserved end residues are part of each CDR3. Fields, in order: V gene, J gene, D gene, clone size, CDR3 protein, CDR3 DNA. The D gene is left open where the match is weak. Where a row states a size, it is once, few, many or the class of an expanded clone; other rows omit it.

>TRBV19|TRBJ1-1|NA|once
CASTALGGVDTEAFF
TGTGCCAGTACGGCCCTAGGGGGGGTCGACACTGAAGCTTTCTTT
>TRBV27|TRBJ2-3|TRBD2|NA
CASSLSPLLAGDTQYF
TGTGCCAGCAGTTTATCTCCTCTACTAGCGGGGGATACGCAGTATTTT
>TRBV27|TRBJ2-5|TRBD2|NA
CASSLGGLAGGQETQYF
TGTGCCAGCAGTTTGGGGGGACTAGCGGGAGGGCAGGAGACCCAGTACTTC
>TRBV7-2|TRBJ2-7|NA|NA
CASSLVPGLSEQYF
TGTGCCAGCAGCTTAGTGCCAGGGTTAAGCGAGCAGTACTTC
>TRBV29-1|TRBJ2-6|NA|NA
CSVAYSGANVLTF
TGCAGCGTTGCCTACTCTGGGGCCAACGTGCTGACTTTC
>TRBV7-8|TRBJ2-1|NA|NA
CASSLGRYNEQFF
TGTGCCAGCAGCTTAGGGCGGTACAATGAGCAGTTCTTC
>TRBV9|TRBJ1-2|NA|NA
CASSPRLGGEFDGYTF
TGTGCCAGCAGCCCCCGCCTCGGAGGGGAATTTGATGGCTACACCTTC
>TRBV7-2|TRBJ2-1|TRBD1|NA
CASSLARGREQFF
TGTGCCAGCAGCTTAGCCAGGGGGCGCGAGCAGTTCTTC
>TRBV7-8|TRBJ2-7|TRBD1|NA
CASSRDRDEQYF
TGTGCCAGCAGCCGGGACAGGGACGAGCAGTACTTC
>TRBV5-5|TRBJ2-7|TRBD1|NA
CASSTRTGEPYEQYF
TGTGCCAGCAGCACTAGGACAGGGGAACCCTACGAGCAGTACTTC
>TRBV9|TRBJ2-1|NA|NA
CASSVGQGVSYNEQFF
TGTGCCAGCAGCGTAGGGCAGGGTGTTTCCTACAATGAGCAGTTCTTC
>TRBV9|TRBJ2-7|NA|few
CASSSSEASSYEQYF
TGTGCCAGCAGCAGCTCAGAGGCGAGCTCCTACGAGCAGTACTTC
>TRBV9|TRBJ1-4|TRBD1|NA
CASSVSYGTGGEKLFF
TGTGCCAGCAGCGTAAGCTATGGGACAGGGGGTGAAAAACTGTTTTTT
>TRBV4-3|TRBJ1-4|TRBD1|NA
CASSPKRTGEKLWGEKLFF
TGCGCCAGCAGTCCCAAAAGGACAGGGGAAAAGTTATGGGGTGAAAAACTGTTTTTT
>TRBV9|TRBJ2-1|TRBD2|few
CASSVDPAGGNEQFF
TGTGCCAGCAGCGTAGATCCAGCGGGAGGCAATGAGCAGTTCTTC
>TRBV6-6|TRBJ2-2|TRBD2|NA
CASSYSTSGYTGELFF
TGTGCCAGCAGTTACTCGACTAGCGGGTATACCGGGGAGCTGTTTTTT
>TRBV19|TRBJ1-4|TRBD1|NA
CASRPGQGAANEKLFF
TGTGCCAGTAGGCCCGGACAGGGGGCGGCTAATGAAAAACTGTTTTTT
>TRBV28|TRBJ1-5|NA|NA
CASRNRDFRQPQHF
TGTGCCAGCAGGAACAGGGATTTTCGTCAGCCCCAGCATTTT
>TRBV3-1/TRBV3-2|TRBJ2-2|TRBD2|NA
CASSHFLRLAGLANTGELFF
TGTGCCAGCAGCCACTTTCTGAGACTAGCGGGATTAGCGAACACCGGGGAGCTGTTTTTT
>TRBV5-6|TRBJ1-3|NA|NA
CASSLGTMGNTIYF
TGTGCCAGCAGCTTGGGGACAATGGGAAACACCATATATTTT